The 10 T cell receptor beta chains reported below all come from one sample, sequenced in a study of immune heterogeneity within non-small cell lung tumors. For the TCR beta CDR3, multiplex PCR with 32 V and 13 J primers performed the amplification. TCRdb redid the calling of the multiplex PCR reads with MiXCR, one entry per CDR3 protein. The sample lists thousands of distinct CDR3 sequences; about 22% were seen once. Bulk tumor genomic DNA, approximately 560 ng per sample, was used as template. From each primary tumor, several far-apart biopsies were obtained during surgery. Curative surgical treatment was performed in patients who had newly diagnosed, untreated non-small cell lung cancer. The sample consisted of lung tumor tissue. These receptors were obtained from a man between 65 and 80 years old with non-small cell lung cancer.

The chain has TRBV28 and TRBJ2-7; no firm D call. The germline V and J ends were trimmed by 6 bases and 4 bases, with 19 bases remaining between them. The CDR3 loop spans 15 amino acids. Germline V gives CDR1 MDHEN, CDR2 SYDVKM. CDR3 DNA sequence: TGTGCCAGCAGCTCCACACGGAGTAATTTTTACGAGCAGTACTTC. Its translation is CASSSTRSNFYEQYF.

In this sample, this clonotype is medium-sized. The rearrangement joins TRBV14 to TRBJ2-2; 7 nucleotides agree with TRBD1. Trimming cost V 4 bases and J 4 bases; bases outside gene matches: 3. The CDR3 sequence is 14 residues long. Germline V lookup: CDR1 SGHDN, CDR2 FVKESK. CDR3 region: CASSPGQFTGELFF. CDR3 sequence (DNA): TGTGCCAGCAGCCCGGGACAGTTCACCGGGGAGCTGTTTTTT.

This chain uses TRBV6-2 or TRBV6-3 with TRBJ2-1; unclear D gene. There are 13 residues in the CDR3. With 6 bases removed from V and 6 bases from J, the gap between germline ends came to 12 bases. CDR1 and CDR2 (germline): MNHEY, SVGEGT. CDR3 sequence (DNA): TGTGCCAGCAGGGGGTATTCGTTCAATGAGCAGTTCTTC. Its protein product is CASRGYSFNEQFF.

The chain has TRBV5-5 and TRBJ2-5, with a possible D match to TRBD1 (5 bases). Germline assignment: CDR1 SGHKS and CDR2 YYEKEE (reference sequence). Trimming left V 4 bases short and J 5 bases short, with 21 bases between. This CDR3 contains 16 residues. The CDR3 loop is CASSVPRVGYWETQYF. The CDR3 DNA reads TGTGCCAGCAGCGTGCCCAGGGTGGGTTATTGGGAGACCCAGTACTTC.

For this clonotype: This could be a read error, since a much larger clone is one nucleotide away. The CDR3 here is CANSVVGEKLFF. The CDR3 DNA reads as TGTGCCAACAGTGTGGTGGGTGAAAAACTGTTTTTT. V and J are TRBV6-1 and TRBJ1-4; unclear D gene. The germline V gene encodes CDR1 MNHNS and CDR2 SASEGT. The CDR3 contains 12 residues.

The chain employs TRBV28 and TRBJ1-1; D is unclear. CDR1 MDHEN and CDR2 SYDVKM come from the germline V gene. The CDR3 is 13 amino acids. Trimming took off 2 bases at V and 3 bases at J, with 7 bases between the two ends. The CDR3, as DNA: TGTGCCAGCAGTTTAATGGAAGACACTGAAGCTTTCTTT. Amino acid sequence: CASSLMEDTEAFF.

By sample fraction, this clonotype is medium-sized. This sequence joins TRBV10-3 and TRBJ2-7; D is ambiguous. The CDR3 runs to 14 residues. Trimming took off 4 bases at V and 0 bases at J, with 10 bases between the two ends. Germline V gives CDR1 ENHRY, CDR2 SYGVKD. As DNA, the CDR3 is TGTGCCATCAGTGGACAACTAAGCTCCTACGAGCAGTACTTC. It encodes CAISGQLSSYEQYF.

This clonotype rates as medium-sized. V and J are TRBV6-1 and TRBJ1-2, with 9 nucleotides matching TRBD1. The V gene end was trimmed by 6 bases and the J gene end by 4 bases; junction bases not matched to a gene: 9. The CDR3 is made up of 15 amino acids. The germline V gene encodes CDR1 MNHNS and CDR2 SASEGT. Here the CDR3 DNA reads TGTGCCAGCAGCCTCGGGACAGGGCTACCCTATGGCTACACCTTC. It is translated as CASSLGTGLPYGYTF.

This clonotype came up a few times. A much larger clone lies one base from this, so it may be a read error. The chain employs TRBV5-1 and TRBJ2-7; no clear D gene. CDR3 length: 15 amino acids. Germline values: CDR1 SGHRS, CDR2 YFSETQ. The CDR3 region has the DNA TGCGCCAGCAGTAAGACTCGCTTGTCGATCTACGAGAAGTACTTC. This codes for CASSKTRLSIYEKYF.

This clonotype was detected only a few times. The V and J genes are TRBV10-3 and TRBJ1-5, with 7 bases identical to TRBD1. Germline CDR1 and CDR2: ENHRY and SYGVKD. This CDR3 comprises 15 residues. Trimming removed 6 bases from V and 0 bases from J; junction bases left unmatched: 5. CDR3 sequence reads: CAISERGLSNQPQHF. CDR3 sequence (DNA): TGTGCCATCAGCGAGAGGGGGCTTAGCAATCAGCCCCAGCATTTT.